The clone carrying this T cell receptor (beta chain) was observed a single time. The V segment lost 2 bases and the J segment 5 bases; nucleotides outside the gene matches: 6. Per the germline V gene, CDR1 is KGHSH and CDR2 is LQKENI. The CDR3 has 16 amino acids. Source study methods: It was from reference gene primer amplification that nucleated cell counts were estimated. Sequenced by immunoSEQ multiplex PCR; TCRdb stores in-frame clones only, minus some. V and J calls plus clone size are reproduced from that table; the DNA served to infer D and trimming. This sample has hundreds of thousands of clones, with around four fifths found just once. This specimen belongs to a study of blood T cell repertoires in COVID-19. Study as a whole: Samples of COVID-19 (acute and convalescent) were obtained from the United States, Italy and Spain. The analysed material was cDNA or gDNA that came from T cells, B-cell-depleted T cells, or PBMCs.

The chain recombines TRBV18 with TRBJ2-2; TRBD2 matches 9 bases. The receptor was isolated from a woman in her fifties or sixties with active or convalescent COVID-19. Sequencing was carried out using peripheral blood. The CDR3 loop reads CASSPLIAGETGELFF. The CDR3 region has the DNA TGTGCCAGCTCACCATTAATAGCGGGAGAAACCGGGGAGCTGTTTTTT.